The table lists the clone carrying this TCR beta chain with a few counts. Its cognate antigen is unknown. The data derive from a study of response to subunit inactivated influenza vaccine. Regarding the study as a whole: That few new T cells are recruited by each seasonal influenza vaccination was the authors' suggestion.

TCRdb passed the RT-PCR reads through MiXCR, listing each CDR3 protein once. The table lists approximately 490,000 distinct CDR3 sequences, approximately 7.2% of them singletons. The TCR originated in a man between 50 and 75 years old who received an inactivated influenza vaccine. This specimen consisted of PBMCs from blood, obtained around 25 months after vaccination.

The CDR3 DNA follows: TGTGCCAGCAGCAGGGGCGGGACTAGCTCCTACGAGCAGTACTTC. Protein: CASSRGGTSSYEQYF. This sequence joins TRBV7-2 and TRBJ2-7, with 8 bases fitting TRBD2. The trim removed 5 bases at V and 0 bases at J, leaving 6 bases unmatched. The CDR3 is made up of 15 amino acids. The germline V gene encodes CDR1 SGHTA and CDR2 FQGNSA.